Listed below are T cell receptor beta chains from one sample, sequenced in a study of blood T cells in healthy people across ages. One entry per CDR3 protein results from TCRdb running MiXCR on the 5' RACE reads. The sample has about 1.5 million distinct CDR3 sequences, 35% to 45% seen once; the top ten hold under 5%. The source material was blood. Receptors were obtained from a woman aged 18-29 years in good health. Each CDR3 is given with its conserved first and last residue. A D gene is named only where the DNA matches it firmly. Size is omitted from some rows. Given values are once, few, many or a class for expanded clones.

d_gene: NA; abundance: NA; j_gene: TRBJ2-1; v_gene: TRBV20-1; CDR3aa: CSAPHPKENEQFF; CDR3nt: TGCAGTGCTCCTCATCCAAAGGAGAATGAGCAGTTCTTC
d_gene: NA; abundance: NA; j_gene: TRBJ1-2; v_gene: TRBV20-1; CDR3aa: CSARDPDRNYGYTF; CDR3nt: TGCAGTGCTAGAGATCCCGACAGAAACTATGGCTACACCTTC
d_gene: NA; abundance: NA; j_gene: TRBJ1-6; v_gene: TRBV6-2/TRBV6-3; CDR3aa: CASRVGGENSPLHF; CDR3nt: TGTGCCAGCAGAGTAGGGGGGGAGAATTCACCCCTCCACTTT
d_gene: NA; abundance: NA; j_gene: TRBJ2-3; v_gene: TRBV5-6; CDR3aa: CLGNDTDTQYF; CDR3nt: TGTCTTGGGAATGACACAGATACGCAGTATTTT
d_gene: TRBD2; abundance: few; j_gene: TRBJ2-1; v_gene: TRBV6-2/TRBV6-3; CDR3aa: CASNIRGEVRNEQFF; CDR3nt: TGTGCCAGCAATATTCGGGGGGAGGTACGAAATGAGCAGTTCTTC
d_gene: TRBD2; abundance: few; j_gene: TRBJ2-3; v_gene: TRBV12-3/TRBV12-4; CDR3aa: CASSSFGRVAGTKIGTQYF; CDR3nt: TGTGCCAGCAGTTCCTTCGGTAGAGTAGCGGGTACCAAGATCGGTACGCAGTATTTT
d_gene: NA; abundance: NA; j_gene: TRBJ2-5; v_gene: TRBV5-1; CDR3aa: CASSLAPAQETQYF; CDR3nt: TGCGCCAGCAGCTTGGCCCCCGCGCAGGAGACCCAGTACTTC
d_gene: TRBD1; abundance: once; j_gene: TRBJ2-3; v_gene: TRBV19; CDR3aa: CASSQRDSRDTQYF; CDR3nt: TGTGCCAGTAGTCAGAGGGACAGTAGAGATACGCAGTATTTT
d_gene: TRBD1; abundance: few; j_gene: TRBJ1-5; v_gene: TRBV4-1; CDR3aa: CASSQIFRGRIGQPQHF; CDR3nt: TGCGCCAGCAGCCAAATTTTCAGGGGGCGAATCGGGCAGCCCCAGCATTTT
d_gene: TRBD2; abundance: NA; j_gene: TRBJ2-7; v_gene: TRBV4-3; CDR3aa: CASSQVIAGAYEQYF; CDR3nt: TGCGCCAGCAGCCAAGTAATAGCGGGGGCCTACGAGCAGTACTTC
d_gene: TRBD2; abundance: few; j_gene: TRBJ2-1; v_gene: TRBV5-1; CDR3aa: CASSAGTSPTNEQFF; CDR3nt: TGCGCCAGCAGCGCCGGGACTAGCCCTACGAATGAGCAGTTCTTC